This T cell receptor (beta chain) was sequenced in a study of blood T cells in healthy people across ages. General observations from the study: A roughly linear age-dependent decrease characterized TCR beta diversity per million T cells. TCR beta diversity was tightly associated with the proportion of naive T cells.

Germline CDR1 is MDHEN and CDR2 is SYDVKM. This CDR3 spans 15 amino acids. V lost 6 bases and J 4 bases, leaving 17 bases between the germline ends. As concerns this clonotype: Antigen specificity is unknown.

Through a sample-barcoded 5' primer and a J-beta primer mix, a second PCR was run for about 7 to 12 cycles. Each CDR3 protein is one row after TCRdb ran MiXCR on the 5' RACE reads. The table shows roughly 900,000 distinct CDR3 sequences, with 48% occurring only once. About 10 milliliters of peripheral blood were drawn from each donor into EDTA-treated tubes. The chain has TRBV28 and TRBJ2-3, with TRBD1 as a possible D gene (7 bases). Sequencing used blood. The source is a man between 25 and 39 years old in good health. CDR3 sequence reads: CASSQQGSSADTQYF. Written as DNA, the CDR3 is TGTGCCAGCAGCCAACAGGGGTCTAGCGCAGATACGCAGTATTTT.